This T cell receptor (beta chain) was observed in a study of blood T cell repertoires in COVID-19. Study-wide background: The samples span acute and convalescent COVID-19 from the United States, Italy and Spain. PBMCs, B-cell-depleted T cells, or T cells provided the cDNA or gDNA that made up the material.

Between the trimmed V and J ends, which lost 5 bases and 8 bases, there was a span of 15 bases. Per the germline V gene, CDR1 is MNHEY and CDR2 is SMNVEV (reference sequence). CDR3 size: 14 residues. The authors' processing: Nucleated cell number was recorded as an estimate derived from reference gene primer amplification. Repertoires were generated with immunoSEQ multiplex PCR, while TCRdb's copy carries only in-frame clones and drops some. V and J calls and clone size come straight from that table; D and trimming were deduced from the DNA. The table shows 150,000 to 200,000 clones, with roughly nine tenths occurring only once.

The TCR sequence derives from a woman aged 40-49 years with acute COVID-19. The sample was PBMCs or T cells enriched from blood (not recorded which). The gene calls are TRBV27 and TRBJ1-4; possible D gene TRBD1, 6 bases. CDR3 amino acids: CASSASRGLEKLFF. CDR3 DNA: TGTGCCAGCAGTGCCTCCAGGGGTCTCGAAAAACTGTTTTTT.